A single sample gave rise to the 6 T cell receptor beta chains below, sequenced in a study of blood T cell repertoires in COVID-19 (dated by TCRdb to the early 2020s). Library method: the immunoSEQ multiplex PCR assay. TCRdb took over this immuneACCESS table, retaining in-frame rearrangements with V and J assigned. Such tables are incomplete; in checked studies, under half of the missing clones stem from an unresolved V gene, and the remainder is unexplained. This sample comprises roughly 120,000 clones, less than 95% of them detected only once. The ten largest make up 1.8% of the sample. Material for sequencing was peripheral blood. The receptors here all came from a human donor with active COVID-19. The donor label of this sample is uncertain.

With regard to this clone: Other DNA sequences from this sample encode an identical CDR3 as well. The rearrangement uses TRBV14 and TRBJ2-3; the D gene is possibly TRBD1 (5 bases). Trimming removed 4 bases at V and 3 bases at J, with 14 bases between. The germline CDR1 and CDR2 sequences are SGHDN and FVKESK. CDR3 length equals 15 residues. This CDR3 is CASSLLGLPTDTQYF. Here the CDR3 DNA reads TGTGCCAGCAGCCTCCTGGGGCTGCCTACAGATACGCAGTATTTT.

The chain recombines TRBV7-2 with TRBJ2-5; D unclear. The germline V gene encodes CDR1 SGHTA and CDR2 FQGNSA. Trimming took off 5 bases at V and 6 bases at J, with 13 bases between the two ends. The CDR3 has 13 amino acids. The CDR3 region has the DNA TGTGCCAGCAGCCCCGCCGGTGGGCAGACCCAGTACTTC. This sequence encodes CASSPAGGQTQYF.

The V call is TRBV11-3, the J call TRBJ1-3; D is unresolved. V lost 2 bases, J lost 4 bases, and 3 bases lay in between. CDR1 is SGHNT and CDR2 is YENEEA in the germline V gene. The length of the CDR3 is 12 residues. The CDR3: CASSLQGNTIYF. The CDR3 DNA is TGTGCCAGCAGCTTACAAGGAAACACCATATATTTT.

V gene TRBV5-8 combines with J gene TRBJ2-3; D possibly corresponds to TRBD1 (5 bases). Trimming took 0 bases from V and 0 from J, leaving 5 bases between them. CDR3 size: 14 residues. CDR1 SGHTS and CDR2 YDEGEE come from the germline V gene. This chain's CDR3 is CASSLDRSTDTQYF. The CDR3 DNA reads TGTGCCAGCAGCTTGGACAGGAGCACAGATACGCAGTATTTT.

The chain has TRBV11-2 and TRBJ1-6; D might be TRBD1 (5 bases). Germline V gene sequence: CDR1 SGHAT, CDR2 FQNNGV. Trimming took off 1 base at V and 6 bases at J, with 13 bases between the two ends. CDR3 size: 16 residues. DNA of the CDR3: TGTGCCAGCAGCTTAGCGGGGGGATTGTTTAATTCACCCCTCCACTTT. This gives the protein CASSLAGGLFNSPLHF. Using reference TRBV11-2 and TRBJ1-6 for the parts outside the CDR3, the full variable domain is EAGVAQSPRYKIIEKRQSVAFWCNPISGHATLYWYQQILGQGPKLLIQFQNNGVVDDSQLPKDRFSAERLKGVDSTLKIQPAKLEDSAVYLCASSLAGGLFNSPLHFGNGTRLTVT.

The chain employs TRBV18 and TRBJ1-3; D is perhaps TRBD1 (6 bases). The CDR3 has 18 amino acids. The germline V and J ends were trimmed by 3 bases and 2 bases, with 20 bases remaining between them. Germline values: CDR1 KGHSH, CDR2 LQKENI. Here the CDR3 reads CASSPTVRNEGAGNTIYF. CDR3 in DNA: TGTGCCAGCTCACCTACCGTGAGGAACGAGGGGGCTGGAAACACCATATATTTT.